These T cell receptor beta chains were read from a single sample in a study of shared clonotypes between healthy human individuals. TCRdb's table, derived via immunoSEQ multiplex PCR, lists solely in-frame clones and lacks some. The sample lists 2 million to 2.5 million clones, under 95% occurring once. Sequencing input: naive CD4+ T cells from PBMCs. The receptors here all came from a young man in good health. Some clones in this sample may be carry-over from other donors' samples. Each CDR3 is given with its conserved first and last residue. A D gene is named only where the DNA matches it firmly. Clone sizes are given selectively: once, few, many, or a class where the clone is expanded.

TGCAGCGTGGGTCTAGCGGGGGACTTCCAAGAGACCCAGTACTTC	CSVGLAGDFQETQYF	NA	TRBD2	TRBV29-1	TRBJ2-5
TGTGCCAGCAGTTACGGGGCTAATAATGAAAAACTGTTTTTT	CASSYGANNEKLFF	NA	NA	TRBV28	TRBJ1-4
TGTGCCAGCTCACTCCCGTTAGGGAGCAGTTCCTACGAGCAGTACTTC	CASSLPLGSSSYEQYF	NA	NA	TRBV28	TRBJ2-7
TGCGCCAGCAGCTTGGAAGGGACCTCCTACACCGGGGAGCTGTTTTTT	CASSLEGTSYTGELFF	NA	NA	TRBV5-1	TRBJ2-2
TGCGCCAGCACCTCCGGGACGGTCGAGCAGTACTTC	CASTSGTVEQYF	NA	NA	TRBV23-1	TRBJ2-7
TGTGCCATCAGTACCGGGACAGAGAATCAGCCCCAGCATTTT	CAISTGTENQPQHF	few	TRBD1	TRBV10-3	TRBJ1-5
TGTGCCTGGACCCCGGGACAGCCTCTTATCGGGGGCTACACCTTC	CAWTPGQPLIGGYTF	NA	TRBD1	TRBV30	TRBJ1-2
TGTGCCAGCTCACAGCAGGGTTTGAGGAACACCGGGGAGCTGTTTTTT	CASSQQGLRNTGELFF	NA	NA	TRBV18	TRBJ2-2
TGTGCCATCAGTCGACAGGGCGAAGGGGAGACCCAGTACTTC	CAISRQGEGETQYF	once	TRBD1	TRBV10-3	TRBJ2-5
TGCGCCAGCAGCCAAGGAGTCAGGGGGCGCGGCGAGCAGTACTTC	CASSQGVRGRGEQYF	NA	TRBD1	TRBV4-1	TRBJ2-7
TGTGCCAGCAGCTCGACAGGAGCCTACAATGAGCAGTTCTTC	CASSSTGAYNEQFF	NA	NA	TRBV7-9	TRBJ2-1
TGTGCCAGCAGTTTCCTCGGGACAGGGCGCGAGCAGTACTTC	CASSFLGTGREQYF	NA	TRBD1	TRBV27	TRBJ2-7
TGTGCCAGCAGTTTATGGCCAGGAAAGGGGTATGGCTACACCTTC	CASSLWPGKGYGYTF	NA	NA	TRBV28	TRBJ1-2
TGTGCCAGCAGCGCTCGACAGGGAGGGATCGAGCAGTACTTC	CASSARQGGIEQYF	NA	NA	TRBV7-2	TRBJ2-7
TGTGCCAGCAGTTTAGTAAGCACAGATACGCAGTATTTT	CASSLVSTDTQYF	NA	NA	TRBV28	TRBJ2-3
TGTGCCAGCCTCGGGGTAAGGTCGGGAAACACCATATATTTT	CASLGVRSGNTIYF	NA	NA	TRBV28	TRBJ1-3
TGTGCCAGCAGGAGCTCTGGGGCCAACGTCCTGACTTTC	CASRSSGANVLTF	NA	NA	TRBV11-2	TRBJ2-6
TGTGCCTGGAGCCAGACAGGGGGGGTTGAAAAACTGTTTTTT	CAWSQTGGVEKLFF	NA	TRBD1	TRBV30	TRBJ1-4
TGTGCCATCCCGGGAGGCACAGGGAAGGTCGGCGGCTACACCTTC	CAIPGGTGKVGGYTF	NA	NA	TRBV10-3	TRBJ1-2
TGTGCCACCAGCAGAGATCGCGGACAGGCGGAGACCCAGTACTTC	CATSRDRGQAETQYF	once	TRBD1	TRBV15	TRBJ2-5
TGTGCCAGCACCCCCCTCCAGCGGGCAGGGAGGGAAAAACTGTTTTTT	CASTPLQRAGREKLFF	once	NA	TRBV2	TRBJ1-4
TGCAGTGCTAGGGAGCAGTTCTTC	CSAREQFF	NA	NA	TRBV20-1	TRBJ2-1
TGTGCCAGTAGTCCCCTAGGGAACACTGAAGCTTTCTTT	CASSPLGNTEAFF	NA	NA	TRBV19	TRBJ1-1
TGTGCCAGCACCCTAACAGGGGGGACCTACGAGCAGTACTTC	CASTLTGGTYEQYF	NA	TRBD1	TRBV2	TRBJ2-7
TGTGCCAGCAGCTTAGGGGGATCCTACGAGCAGTACTTC	CASSLGGSYEQYF	NA	NA	TRBV11-3	TRBJ2-7
TGCAGCGTGAACCGACAGGGCGGACCTGAAGCTTTCTTT	CSVNRQGGPEAFF	NA	TRBD1	TRBV29-1	TRBJ1-1
TGCGCCAGCCGCGGGGGTTCGGAGGAAAAACTGTTTTTT	CASRGGSEEKLFF	NA	NA	TRBV5-1	TRBJ1-4
TGTGCCAGCAGCTTTACTTTCCCAGGCCATGGCTACACCTTC	CASSFTFPGHGYTF	NA	NA	TRBV5-4	TRBJ1-2
TGTGCCAGCAGTGAAGAACGGACCGCCCCAAACACTGAAGCTTTCTTT	CASSEERTAPNTEAFF	few	NA	TRBV2	TRBJ1-1
TGTGCCAGCAGCTTAATAGGAGCACCCTCCTACAATGAGCAGTTCTTC	CASSLIGAPSYNEQFF	NA	NA	TRBV7-2	TRBJ2-1
TGTGCCGGTGGGAGGGTAGCGGACTATGGCTACACCTTC	CAGGRVADYGYTF	NA	NA	TRBV30	TRBJ1-2
TGCGCCAGCAGCTTGGTACCGGGGCTAGGGCAGCCCCAGCATTTT	CASSLVPGLGQPQHF	NA	NA	TRBV5-1	TRBJ1-5
TGCGCCAGCAGCTTGGACTACTCTGCCGGGGAGCTGTTTTTT	CASSLDYSAGELFF	NA	NA	TRBV5-1	TRBJ2-2
TGTGCCAGCAGACGGCCCGATTTTGGGGGGACCCAGTACTTC	CASRRPDFGGTQYF	NA	NA	TRBV27	TRBJ2-5
TGTGCCAGCAGTTCGACAGGGGTCAAAAACATTCAGTACTTC	CASSSTGVKNIQYF	NA	TRBD1	TRBV28	TRBJ2-4
TGCAGCGTTGAAGATGGCGGGGGCCGTGGCTACACCTTC	CSVEDGGGRGYTF	NA	NA	TRBV29-1	TRBJ1-2
TGTGCCAGCAGCGCCAGAGGGGGGAGGGCCGACAATGAGCAGTTCTTC	CASSARGGRADNEQFF	NA	NA	TRBV9	TRBJ2-1
TGTGCCAGCTCACCGGACGGACAAAAAAATGAAAAACTGTTTTTT	CASSPDGQKNEKLFF	NA	NA	TRBV18	TRBJ1-4
TGTGCCAGCAGTTTTGAGGCCGGGTGGCGGGAAGGAACAGATACGCAGTATTTT	CASSFEAGWREGTDTQYF	NA	NA	TRBV28	TRBJ2-3
TGCGCCAGCAGCTCCGGGACAGGGTCTGGAAACACCATATATTTT	CASSSGTGSGNTIYF	NA	TRBD1	TRBV5-1	TRBJ1-3
TGTGCCAGCTCACCATATTTAACAGGGGTCACTGAAGCTTTCTTT	CASSPYLTGVTEAFF	few	TRBD1	TRBV18	TRBJ1-1
TGCGCCAGCAGCCGAATCTATGGAGCGGGAGGGCCACGCGAGCAGTACTTC	CASSRIYGAGGPREQYF	NA	TRBD2	TRBV4-1	TRBJ2-7
TGTGCCAGCAGCCCTATCAGGGGGCGCAGTGATGGCTACACCTTC	CASSPIRGRSDGYTF	NA	TRBD1	TRBV5-6	TRBJ1-2
TGTGCCAGCTCACCGGACTACACAGATACGCAGTATTTT	CASSPDYTDTQYF	NA	NA	TRBV18	TRBJ2-3
TGTGCACGTTCCGAGGGGAGCGGTAATGAAAAACTGTTTTTT	CARSEGSGNEKLFF	NA	NA	TRBV2	TRBJ1-4
TGCGCCAGCAGCGGACAGGGTCCCTACGAGCAGTACTTC	CASSGQGPYEQYF	NA	TRBD1	TRBV5-1	TRBJ2-7
TGTGCCAGCAGCGCCGGGAGAAGCTCTGGGGCCAACGTCCTGACTTTC	CASSAGRSSGANVLTF	NA	NA	TRBV7-9	TRBJ2-6
TGTGCCAGCAGTTTAGTCGCAGGAGGCTCCTACGAGCAGTACTTC	CASSLVAGGSYEQYF	NA	NA	TRBV27	TRBJ2-7
TGCAGTGCGACTAGGCCCGGGGAGCTGTTTTTT	CSATRPGELFF	NA	NA	TRBV20-1	TRBJ2-2
TGTGCCGCAGGGAGGGGGAATGAGCAGTACTTC	CAAGRGNEQYF	NA	NA	TRBV10-3	TRBJ2-7
TGTGCCAGCAGCTTAACCCTCCGGGGGAACTATGGCTACACCTTC	CASSLTLRGNYGYTF	NA	NA	TRBV7-3	TRBJ1-2
TGCGCCAGCAGCCGGGGGGCTAGCGGGAGTTTGAATGAGCAGTTCTTC	CASSRGASGSLNEQFF	once	TRBD2	TRBV5-1	TRBJ2-1
TGTGCCAGCAGCGTAGGCGGGACAATAGCTAACTATGGCTACACCTTC	CASSVGGTIANYGYTF	NA	NA	TRBV9	TRBJ1-2
TGTGCCTGGAGTGGGAGGGGCCGTGAAGCTTTCTTT	CAWSGRGREAFF	NA	NA	TRBV30	TRBJ1-1